The T cell receptor beta chain under discussion was sequenced for a study of T cells in Graves' hyperthyroidism and ophthalmopathy (dated by TCRdb to the late 2010s). For the wider study: Peripheral blood samples were taken at initial diagnosis, before any treatment was given. The 100 discovery patients were randomly divided into training and test sets at a 7:3 ratio. After sampling, hyperthyroidism patients received methimazole starting at 30 mg daily, and ophthalmopathy patients received high-dose intravenous methylprednisolone. Prospective prediction of ophthalmopathy was tested in an independent validation cohort consisting of under 20 hyperthyroidism patients and some 15 patients who later progressed to ophthalmopathy. Thyroid tissue and blood T-cell repertoires from about 6 Graves' hyperthyroidism patients were also compared in the study. The paper describes TCR Vbeta CDR3 sequencing of about 140 peripheral blood samples, made up of about 40 ophthalmopathy patients, 70 to 75 hyperthyroidism patients and approximately 17 progressor patients. TCR V-J signatures able to tell the groups apart were searched for in a discovery cohort of 90 to 100 patients, of whom around 43 had Graves' ophthalmopathy and under 65 had stable Graves' hyperthyroidism. Results the study describes overall, beyond this receptor: A model built on a 13 V-J signature distinguished ophthalmopathy from stable hyperthyroidism, reaching 87.88% sensitivity and about 81% specificity in cross-validation and 80%/75% in testing. Sample size was not statistically predetermined, and blinding of investigators to group allocation was not performed. Blood samples also contained most of the expanded thyroid clonotypes (frequency above 0.001), which suggests that blood repertoires may reflect thyroid immune responses. In validation, the model predicted progression to ophthalmopathy a median of approximately 6.3 months before onset, with about 71% sensitivity and about 72% specificity.

The CDR3 covers 12 residues, taking in both the cysteine and the phenylalanine. The entry retains the CDR3 DNA only, 36 bases that are in frame from base 1. The trim is 6 bases for V and 3 bases for J, with a gap of 8 bases between the germline ends. From a lookup of the germline V gene, CDR1 and CDR2 are MDHEN and SYDVKM. The table lists this clonotype with many counts. Its antigen specificity is not known. It has no much larger one-base neighbor in the sample; base qualities were not kept. Ophthalmopathy patients had moderately to severely active disease, Clinical Activity Score of at least 3, NOSPECS grade of at least 4, and duration under 3 months. The study excluded patients with uncontrolled infections, other autoimmune diseases, pregnancy or lactation. Diagnoses were established on the basis of clinical symptoms, serum thyroxine and TRAb, thyroid ultrasound, and orbital computed tomography. PBMCs were isolated from more than 8 ml of fresh peripheral blood by Ficoll-Paque density gradient centrifugation. Total RNA was extracted with Trizol reagent, and quality was checked on an Agilent 2100 Bioanalyzer.

TCR beta CDR3 regions were amplified from RNA transcripts. For the first round of RT-PCR on the TCR CDR3, the HTBI primer set was used together with the Qiagen OneStep RT-PCR kit. Libraries were constructed in a second round of multiplex PCR, after which size selection and purification were performed. Libraries were sequenced paired-end with 100 bp reads on an Illumina HiSeq2000. On the study's bioinformatics: SOAPnuke was used to process the raw data, throwing out any read that contained adapters or uncalled bases, had a mean Phred below 15, or lacked an exact constant-primer or identifier match. High-quality paired reads were merged with COPE v1.2.5, and unique nucleotide sequences were defined as clonotypes. MiTCR v1.1 was used to align the clonotypes against IMGT TRBV, TRBD and TRBJ reference segments. Only V-J combinations with frequency above 0.0001, covering approximately 99% of repertoires, were analysed. The TCS score was defined as F50 (clonal expansion) divided by E x V (chaos), with BLOSUM62-based TCRdist calculated between CDR3 peptides within each V-J. Welch's t-statistics and random forest reduced around 520 V-J features to roughly 13, which were used in a naive Bayes classifier (R e1071). The public reads were reprocessed in TCRdb via fastp at Q25 and MiXCR, keeping in-frame beta chains. Records with the same CDR3 protein are collapsed into one entry carrying the most frequent genes and DNA. The V and J calls follow TCRdb's processing rather than the paper's. The sample has over 250,000 distinct CDR3 sequences on record, about a sixth of them singletons. Together, the top ten hold over 50% of the sample.

Sequencing was done on a sample of blood. The chain couples TRBV28 to TRBJ1-1, with the D gene not clear enough to name. This receptor was identified in a woman aged 55-69 years with Graves' ophthalmopathy. In nucleotide form, the sequence is TGTGCCAGCAGGCGGATGTACACTGAAGCTTTCTTT. It encodes CASRRMYTEAFF.